These 11 T cell receptor beta chains originate from one sample sequenced in a study of cytomegalovirus exposure and HLA in healthy donors (TCRdb year 2017). Library preparation was by the immunoSEQ multiplex PCR assay. The multiplex PCR relied on a mix of 60 forward primers for TCR Vbeta segments and 13 reverse primers for TCR Jbeta segments. Entries here come from immuneACCESS through TCRdb and include only in-frame sequences with V and J called. Some clones fail to appear in such tables; in the studies checked, an unresolved V gene covers under half of the shortfall, and the cause of the remainder is unknown. The data table for this sample lists around 200,000 clones. Together, the top ten hold more than 0.75% of the sample. The source material was PBMCs. These receptors were taken from a woman in her twenties or thirties in good health and CMV-seropositive.

V gene TRBV4-3 combines with J gene TRBJ1-4; a possible D gene is TRBD1 (5 bases). This CDR3 is 17 amino acids long. The germline CDR1 and CDR2 sequences are LGHNA and YSLEER. The V and J ends lost 2 bases and 8 bases respectively, with 21 bases between them. CDR3 residues: CASSQTPWGGTSEKLFF. CDR3 nucleotides: TGCGCCAGCAGCCAAACCCCCTGGGGGGGGACGAGCGAAAAACTGTTTTTT.

The chain recombines TRBV15 with TRBJ2-3, with 8 bases that match TRBD2. The CDR3 is 16 residues long. Germline CDR1 is LNHNV and CDR2 is YYDKDF (reference sequence). V was pared by 0 bases and J by 5 bases, with 7 bases of the junction left unmatched. CDR3 nucleotides: TGTGCCACCAGCAGAGAGAGACGGGGGGGCATAGATACGCAGTATTTT. Amino acids: CATSRERRGGIDTQYF. The complete variable domain, with remaining parts taken from reference TRBV15 and TRBJ2-3, reads DAMVIQNPRYQVTQFGKPVTLSCSQTLNHNVMYWYQQKSSQAPKLLFHYYDKDFNNEADTPDNFQSRRPNTSFCFLDIRSPGLGDTAMYLCATSRERRGGIDTQYFGPGTRLTVL.

The chain carries TRBV7-2 and TRBJ2-1, with D possibly being TRBD2 (6 bases). V was shortened by 0 bases and J by 3 bases, with 12 bases between the two germline ends. CDR1 SGHTA and CDR2 FQGNSA come from the germline V gene. The CDR3 is made up of 16 amino acids. The CDR3 protein is CASSLARRDLYNEQFF. The CDR3 DNA sequence: TGTGCCAGCAGCTTAGCGAGGCGGGACCTCTACAATGAGCAGTTCTTC.

The rearrangement links TRBV7-2 to TRBJ1-5; perhaps TRBD1 as D (6 bases). Looked up from germline, CDR1 is SGHTA and CDR2 is FQGNSA. V was cut by 2 bases and J by 3 bases, with 11 bases left in between. This CDR3 is 15 amino acids long. The CDR3 nucleotides read TGTGCCAGCAGCTTATCCGGACAGACCAATCAGCCCCAGCATTTT. Translated, it gives CASSLSGQTNQPQHF.

The J gene is TRBJ1-1, the V gene TRBV10-3; TRBD1 might be the D (6 bases). The CDR3 spans 13 residues. Germline V gene sequence: CDR1 ENHRY, CDR2 SYGVKD. The ends were cut back, 6 bases at V and 1 base at J, with 9 bases in the middle. Here the CDR3 DNA reads TGTGCCATCAGCCGACAGGAGAACACTGAAGCTTTCTTT. This translates into CAISRQENTEAFF.

V and J are TRBV6-5 and TRBJ2-1; 12 nucleotides line up with TRBD2. The trim removed 1 base at V and 7 bases at J, leaving 2 bases unmatched. In germline, CDR1 is MNHEY, CDR2 SVGAGI. This CDR3 has 15 residues. CDR3 in DNA: TGTGCCAGCAGTTACTTTACTAGCGGGGGGAATGAGCAGTTCTTC. Encoded protein: CASSYFTSGGNEQFF.

About this clone: Sequence at one end of the junction differs from germline and may be a read error. The chain couples TRBV28 to TRBJ2-7; 7 nucleotides align to TRBD1. Germline CDR1 reads MDHEN; CDR2 reads SYDVKM. The CDR3 is made up of 15 amino acids. For the CDR3, the DNA is TGTGCCAGCAGTCTGACGACAGGGTTGTCCTCCGAGCAGTACTTC. Amino acid sequence: CASSLTTGLSSEQYF.

The chain couples TRBV13 to TRBJ1-6, with D unresolved. V was cut by 2 bases and J by 7 bases, with 12 bases left in between. The CDR3 runs to 15 residues. Germline V gene lookup returns CDR1 PRHDT and CDR2 FYEKMQ (reference sequence). The CDR3 nucleotides are TGTGCCAGCAGCTTAAAGGTAGCGGGAAATTCACCCCTCCACTTT. Amino acids: CASSLKVAGNSPLHF.

The chain links TRBV15 to TRBJ2-7; perhaps TRBD1 as D (6 bases). Trimming shortened V by 3 bases and J by 2 bases, and 11 bases separated the two germline ends. Looked up from germline, CDR1 is LNHNV and CDR2 is YYDKDF (reference sequence). The CDR3 consists of 14 residues. CDR3 in DNA: TGTGCCACCAGCAGTATCGGACAGCCCTACGAGCAGTACTTC. Its protein is CATSSIGQPYEQYF.

The chain carries TRBV5-1 and TRBJ2-5; 8 positions match TRBD1. The DNA end favors TRBJ2-7, so the J call may be wrong. CDR1 is SGHRS and CDR2 is YFSETQ in the germline V gene. The CDR3 has 15 residues. CDR3: CASSLAGQDLYEQYF. The CDR3 DNA reads TGCGCCAGCAGCTTGGCGGGACAGGACCTCTACGAGCAGTACTTC.

V gene TRBV27 combines with J gene TRBJ2-7; no firm D call. From germline, CDR1 is MNHEY and CDR2 SMNVEV (reference sequence). Trimming took off 3 bases at V and 7 bases at J, with 16 bases between the two ends. The CDR3 runs 14 residues. The CDR3 DNA is TGTGCCAGCAGTTTCGAACTGCGGTCTGGGGAGCAGTACTTC. Amino acid sequence: CASSFELRSGEQYF.